This TCR beta chain was retrieved from a study of blood T cell repertoires in COVID-19. This CDR3 has 16 amino acids. The junction had 5 bases not matched to a gene; V was cut back by 2 bases and J by 1 base. The germline CDR1 and CDR2 sequences are SGHDT and YYEEEE. Repertoires were generated with immunoSEQ multiplex PCR, while TCRdb's copy carries only in-frame clones and drops some. The top ten clones hold 11% of a sample with 250,000 to 300,000 clones, about 88% of them seen once. Sequenced input: peripheral blood. The receptor was derived from a woman aged 30 to 39 with COVID-19, enrolled during active disease. The J gene is TRBJ2-3, the V gene TRBV5-6; 9 bases are shared with TRBD2. CDR3 DNA: TGTGCCAGCAGCTTCGATGCGGGAGGGCGCACAGATACGCAGTATTTT. Its protein is CASSFDAGGRTDTQYF.